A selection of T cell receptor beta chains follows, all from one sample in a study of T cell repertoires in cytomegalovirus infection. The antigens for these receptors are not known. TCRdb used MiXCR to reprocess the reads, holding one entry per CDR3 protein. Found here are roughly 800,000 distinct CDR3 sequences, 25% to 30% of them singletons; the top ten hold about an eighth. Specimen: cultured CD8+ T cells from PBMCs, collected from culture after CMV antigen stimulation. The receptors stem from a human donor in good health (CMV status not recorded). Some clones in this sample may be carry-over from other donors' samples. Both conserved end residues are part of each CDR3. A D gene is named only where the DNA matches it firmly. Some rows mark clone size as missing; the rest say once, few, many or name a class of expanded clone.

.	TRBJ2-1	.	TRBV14	TGTGCCAGCAGCCAAAGGGGCGAGGTTGAGCAGTTCTTC	CASSQRGEVEQFF
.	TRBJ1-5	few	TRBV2	TGTGCCAGCAGTGAATGGCAGCCTAGCAATCAGCCCCAGCATTTT	CASSEWQPSNQPQHF
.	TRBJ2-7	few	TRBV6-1	TGTGCCAGCAGTGAAGTGACCAGAAAACCCTACGAGCAGTACTTC	CASSEVTRKPYEQYF
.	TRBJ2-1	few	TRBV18	TGTGCCAGCTCGCATCAGGACATCTACAATGAGCAGTTCTTC	CASSHQDIYNEQFF
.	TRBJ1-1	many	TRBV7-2	TGTGCCAGCAGCTTTGTCCACACTGAAGCTTTCTTT	CASSFVHTEAFF
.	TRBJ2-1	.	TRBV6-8	TGTGCCAGCAGTTACTGGAGGGGGGGCCCCACAAACAATGAGCAGTTCTTC	CASSYWRGGPTNNEQFF
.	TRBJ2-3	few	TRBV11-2	TGTGCCAGCAGCAGAACTACCCGTCTTTTAGATACGCAGTATTTT	CASSRTTRLLDTQYF
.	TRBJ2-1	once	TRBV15	TGTGCCACCAGCAGAGATAAGGGGATAAATGAGCAGTTCTTC	CATSRDKGINEQFF
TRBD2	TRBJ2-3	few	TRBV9	TGTGCCAGCAGCGTAGCCCCTGGACTAGCTAAACTCACAGATACGCAGTATTTT	CASSVAPGLAKLTDTQYF
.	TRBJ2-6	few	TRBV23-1	TGCGCCAGCAGGCCAGACAGGTTCTCTGGGGCCAACGTCCTGACTTTC	CASRPDRFSGANVLTF
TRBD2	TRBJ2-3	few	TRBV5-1	TGCGCCAGTTTTTTAGAGGGAGGGTCAGATACGCAGTATTTT	CASFLEGGSDTQYF
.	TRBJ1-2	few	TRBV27	TGTGCCAGCAGTCCAGGGATCCTTCCCTATGGCTACACCTTC	CASSPGILPYGYTF
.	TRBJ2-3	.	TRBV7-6	TGTGCCAGCAGTAGGGAGGCCACAGATACGCAGTATTTT	CASSREATDTQYF
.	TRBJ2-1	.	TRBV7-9	TGTGCCAGCAGCTTACGGGTTGGCGGCCTGGTTGAACTAGCCGCGCGTCAGGCAATTAGTGAGCAGTTCTTC	CASSLRVGGLVELAARQAISEQFF
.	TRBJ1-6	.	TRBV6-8	TGTGCCAGCAGTTACTCGTGGAATTCACCCCTCCACTTT	CASSYSWNSPLHF
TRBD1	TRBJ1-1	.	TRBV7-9	TGTGCCAGCAGCTTAGCTATCGGGGACAGGGTCTTCCTGAACACTGAAGCTTTCTTT	CASSLAIGDRVFLNTEAFF